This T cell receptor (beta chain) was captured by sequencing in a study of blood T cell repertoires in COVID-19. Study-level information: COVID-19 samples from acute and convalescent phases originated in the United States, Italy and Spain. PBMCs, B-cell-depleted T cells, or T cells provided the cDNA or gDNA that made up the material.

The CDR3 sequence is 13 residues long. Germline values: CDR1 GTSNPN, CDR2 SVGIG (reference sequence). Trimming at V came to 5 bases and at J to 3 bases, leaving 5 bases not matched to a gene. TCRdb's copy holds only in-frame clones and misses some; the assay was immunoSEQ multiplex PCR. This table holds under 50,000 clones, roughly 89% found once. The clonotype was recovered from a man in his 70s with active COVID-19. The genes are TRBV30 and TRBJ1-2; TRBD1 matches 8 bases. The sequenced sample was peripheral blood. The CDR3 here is CAWGQGNHYGYTF. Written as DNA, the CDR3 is TGTGCCTGGGGACAGGGAAATCACTATGGCTACACCTTC.